Listed below are T cell receptor beta chains from one sample, sequenced in a study of blood T cell repertoires in COVID-19. The repertoire was sequenced with immunoSEQ multiplex PCR; TCRdb's copy has only in-frame clones and lacks some. The sample shows about 200,000 clones, 65% to 90% of them seen only once. The sequencing input was PBMCs or T cells enriched from blood (not recorded which). The receptors here all came from a woman aged 25 to 39 who had been exposed to COVID-19. Each CDR3 is given with its conserved first and last residue.

V,CDR3
TRBV27,CASSLATGLEQYF
TRBV12-3/TRBV12-4,CASPPTLRLAGYF
TRBV29-1,CSVQKIGGSEQFF
TRBV4-1,CASSQDPTSGGSYNEQFF
TRBV24-1,CATSETSGGALTDTQYF
TRBV27,CASSLTGKGTEAFF
TRBV6-5,CASSYLGLTGELFF
TRBV19,CASSIIGTDTPLYGYTF
TRBV27,CASSTLRGANTEAFF
TRBV2,CASGDRVSNQPQHF
TRBV7-9,CASSSTGTGDYEQYF
TRBV5-1,CASSLAGTNDQYF
TRBV19,CASGSSGRGGYTF
TRBV19,CATRPGNTGELFF
TRBV6-4,CASSFTGGGYNEQFF
TRBV20-1,CSAYRGVEQYF
TRBV27,CASSLPIVQGARNTIYF
TRBV4-1,CASSQESAGANYEQYF
TRBV3-1/TRBV3-2,CASSHRQRASNTEAFF
TRBV25-1,CASSGRQGASLYNEQFF
TRBV27,CASSFSVSGVSEAFF
TRBV11-3,CASSARQGVNEKLFF